One and the same sample provided the 25 T cell receptor beta chains below, sequenced in a study of blood T cell repertoires in COVID-19. The method was immunoSEQ multiplex PCR; TCRdb's version includes in-frame clones alone and lacks a portion of them. Among under 200,000 clones listed, 75% to 95% were seen once. Specimen: peripheral blood. These receptors came from a middle-aged man with acute or convalescent COVID-19.

The chain employs TRBV28 and TRBJ1-2; D is undetermined. V was cut by 6 bases and J by 4 bases, with 9 bases left in between. The germline CDR1 and CDR2 sequences are MDHEN and SYDVKM. This CDR3 spans 12 amino acids. CDR3 loop: CASRDWGYGYTF. The CDR3 DNA reads TGTGCCAGCAGGGACTGGGGCTATGGCTACACCTTC.

J is TRBJ1-6 and V is TRBV5-4; maybe TRBD1 (6 bases). With 3 bases removed from V and 10 bases from J, the gap between germline ends came to 26 bases. Germline-derived CDR1 and CDR2 are SGHNT and YYREEE (reference sequence). The CDR3 totals 18 residues. In nucleotides, the CDR3 is TGTGCCAGCAGCTCTGAACCTTGGGGCCCCGCGGGGGGCTCACCCCTCCACTTT. Translated: CASSSEPWGPAGGSPLHF.

This clone has just a few counts. This chain connects TRBV5-1 to TRBJ1-2, with D uncertain. This CDR3 has 12 residues. CDR1 and CDR2 from the germline V gene are SGHRS and YFSETQ. Trimming removed 5 bases at V and 0 bases at J, with 5 bases between. The CDR3 DNA is TGCGCCAGCAGACAGTCTAACTATGGCTACACCTTC. Translation gives CASRQSNYGYTF.

The chain recombines TRBV12-3 or TRBV12-4 with TRBJ1-2; maybe TRBD1 (5 bases). This CDR3 region has 13 residues. V dropped 2 bases and J dropped 8 bases, with 12 bases sitting between them. This chain's CDR3 is CASSLSGVEGYTF. The DNA of the CDR3 is TGTGCCAGCAGTTTATCGGGGGTGGAGGGCTACACCTTC.

The CDR3 nucleotides read TGTGCCACCGAAAGCCCGGGGGAGACCCAGTACTTC. It is translated as CATESPGETQYF. The chain couples TRBV15 to TRBJ2-5; TRBD2 might be the D (5 bases). V was clipped by 8 bases and J by 5 bases, with 12 bases between them. The CDR3 is 12 amino acids. Germline values: CDR1 LNHNV, CDR2 YYDKDF (reference sequence). Drawing the rest from reference TRBV15 and TRBJ2-5, the complete variable domain is DAMVIQNPRYQVTQFGKPVTLSCSQTLNHNVMYWYQQKSSQAPKLLFHYYDKDFNNEADTPDNFQSRRPNTSFCFLDIRSPGLGDTAMYLCATESPGETQYFGPGTRLLVL.

J is TRBJ2-1 and V is TRBV27; 8 bases align to TRBD2. Germline values: CDR1 MNHEY, CDR2 SMNVEV (reference sequence). The CDR3 consists of 15 residues. The junction had 9 bases not matched to a gene; V was cut back by 2 bases and J by 9 bases. The CDR3 DNA is TGTGCCAGCAGTTTAGGGGCTAGCGGGTCAGGTGAGCAGTTCTTC. Amino acids: CASSLGASGSGEQFF.

The chain has TRBV5-5 and TRBJ2-2, with D maybe TRBD1 (7 bases). The CDR3 sequence is 15 residues long. Germline CDR1 reads SGHKS; CDR2 reads YYEKEE (reference sequence). Trimming shortened V by 2 bases and J by 6 bases, and 14 bases separated the two germline ends. The CDR3 protein is CASSFESGGPGELFF. DNA for the CDR3: TGTGCCAGCAGCTTCGAATCAGGGGGGCCCGGGGAGCTGTTTTTT.

CDR3 bases: TGTGCCAGCAGCTTAATTACGGGACGGGGACTCTTAGGGACCGGGGAGCTGTTTTTT. Residues: CASSLITGRGLLGTGELFF. This chain joins TRBV7-3 and TRBJ2-2, with D possibly matching TRBD2 (6 bases). The CDR3 spans 19 residues. Trimming stripped 1 base from V and 5 bases from J, with 23 bases between. Germline CDR1 and CDR2: SGHTA and FQGTGA.

V and J are TRBV4-3 and TRBJ1-4; D is perhaps TRBD1 (5 bases). Germline V gene sequence: CDR1 LGHNA, CDR2 YSLEER. The CDR3 consists of 15 residues. Trimming shortened V by 0 bases and J by 7 bases, and 12 bases separated the two germline ends. CDR3 sequence (DNA): TGCGCCAGCAGCCAAGAACTTGGCGGGGGTGAAAAACTGTTTTTT. Its protein product is CASSQELGGGEKLFF.

V gene TRBV28 combines with J gene TRBJ1-3; TRBD1 matches at 9 bases. With 3 bases clipped from V and 0 bases from J, the junction kept 6 bases outside the gene matches. Germline CDR1 and CDR2: MDHEN and SYDVKM. The CDR3 is 17 amino acids. As DNA, the CDR3 is TGTGCCAGCAGTTTTCCCCAGACAGGGGGCTCTGGAAACACCATATATTTT. Translated, it gives CASSFPQTGGSGNTIYF.

This clone was observed a single time. The V and J genes are TRBV15 and TRBJ2-5, with 7 bases identical to TRBD1. V was clipped by 2 bases and J by 0 bases; unmatched bases: 6. Germline values: CDR1 LNHNV, CDR2 YYDKDF (reference sequence). CDR3 length: 16 amino acids. CDR3 sequence: CATSRTGTEYQETQYF. DNA for the CDR3: TGTGCCACCAGCAGAACCGGGACAGAGTACCAAGAGACCCAGTACTTC.

The chain combines TRBV23-1 with TRBJ2-6; possibly TRBD1 for D (5 bases). TRBV23-1 is reported as an ORF; its role is uncertain. The CDR3 contains 21 residues. V gave up 3 bases and J gave up 2 bases, with 26 bases separating them. The CDR3, as DNA: TGCGCCAGCAGTCACTCTCCCCTGCAGGGTAGAAAAACCGCTGGGGCCAACGTCCTGACTTTC. This gives the protein CASSHSPLQGRKTAGANVLTF.

The chain recombines TRBV27 with TRBJ2-7; 10 positions match TRBD2. The junction had 6 bases not matched to a gene; V was cut back by 4 bases and J by 3 bases. The germline CDR1 and CDR2 sequences are MNHEY and SMNVEV (reference sequence). The CDR3 covers 15 residues. The CDR3 loop reads CASSYGGTSDYEQYF. The CDR3 region has the DNA TGTGCCAGCAGTTATGGGGGGACTAGCGACTACGAGCAGTACTTC.

The V and J genes are TRBV6-6 and TRBJ2-2; 11 bases are shared with TRBD2. The CDR3 has 15 residues. The germline V gene encodes CDR1 MNHNY and CDR2 SVGAGI (reference sequence). The V and J ends lost 4 bases and 6 bases, in that order; junction bases with no gene match: 4. CDR3 DNA sequence: TGTGCCAGCAGTTTCACTAGCGGGAGTCCCGGGGAGCTGTTTTTT. Its translation is CASSFTSGSPGELFF.

The chain's CDR3 is CASSLNSGLAGTDTQYF. CDR3 in DNA: TGTGCCAGTAGTTTAAATTCGGGACTAGCGGGCACAGATACGCAGTATTTT. The chain carries TRBV19 and TRBJ2-3; 11 positions agree with TRBD2. The germline V gene encodes CDR1 LNHDA and CDR2 SQIVND (reference sequence). The CDR3 runs to 17 residues. The trim removed 5 bases at V and 1 base at J, leaving 8 bases unmatched.

Notes on this clone: One end of the junction does not line up with germline, which may come from a read error. In DNA, the CDR3 is TGTGCCAGCAGGTTAGGGGGCGGTGGCTACACCTTC. This encodes CASRLGGGGYTF. The chain is built from TRBV7-9 and TRBJ1-2; 7 bases align to TRBD1. The CDR3 length is 12 residues. Germline V CDR1 and CDR2: SEHNR, FQNEAQ (reference sequence).

The chain carries TRBV14 and TRBJ2-1; TRBD1 is a possible D gene (5 bases). The CDR3 length is 14 residues. Germline V gene lookup returns CDR1 SGHDN and CDR2 FVKESK. Trimming cost V 2 bases and J 7 bases, with 12 bases left between them. CDR3 bases: TGTGCCAGCAGCCAAACAGGATCGTGGAATGAGCAGTTCTTC. Encoded protein: CASSQTGSWNEQFF.

This rearrangement joins TRBV28 to TRBJ1-2, with a weak D call TRBD1 (6 bases). The V end was cut by 8 bases, the J end by 3 bases, with 10 bases between. The germline V gene encodes CDR1 MDHEN and CDR2 SYDVKM. The CDR3 has 12 residues. The CDR3 is CASLDSYYGYTF. The CDR3, as DNA: TGTGCCAGCCTGGACAGTTACTATGGCTACACCTTC.

The genes are TRBV6-5 and TRBJ2-2; D not certain. V was trimmed by 6 bases and J by 2 bases, leaving 10 bases between them. The V gene's germline CDR1 is MNHEY and CDR2 SVGAGI. This CDR3 has 14 amino acids. In DNA, the CDR3 is TGTGCCAGCAGCCAGTATCCTAACACCGGGGAGCTGTTTTTT. It translates to CASSQYPNTGELFF.

This clone was found once. V is TRBV20-1 and J is TRBJ1-1; no firm D call. V was trimmed by 7 bases and J by 6 bases, leaving 9 bases between them. This CDR3 contains 10 residues. Germline V gene sequence: CDR1 DFQATT, CDR2 SNEGSKA (reference sequence). This CDR3 is CSVSRAEAFF. The DNA of the CDR3 is TGCAGTGTATCCCGCGCTGAAGCTTTCTTT.

The CDR3 DNA reads as TGTGCCAGCAGTCACAAGACAGGGAACTATGGCTACACCTTC. It specifies CASSHKTGNYGYTF. The rearrangement links TRBV6-5 to TRBJ1-2; 7 nucleotides match TRBD1. The V gene end was trimmed by 5 bases and the J gene end by 2 bases; junction bases not matched to a gene: 5. CDR1 and CDR2 from the germline V gene are MNHEY and SVGAGI. The CDR3 contains 14 residues.

The chain carries TRBV5-1 and TRBJ2-7, with 8 bases identical to TRBD2. This CDR3 region has 17 residues. Germline trimming cut 3 bases from V and 2 bases from J; bases unmatched to any gene: 13. Germline loops: CDR1 SGHRS, CDR2 YFSETQ. In nucleotides, the CDR3 is TGCGCCAGCAGCTACAACTCGCCGGGACTAGGGGCCTACGAGCAGTACTTC. This gives the protein CASSYNSPGLGAYEQYF.

The gene calls are TRBV28 and TRBJ1-6, with TRBD1 identical over 7 bases. Trimming cost V 1 base and J 9 bases; bases outside gene matches: 3. Germline CDR1 MDHEN, CDR2 SYDVKM. The CDR3 is 14 residues long. CDR3 sequence: CASSLLGGLSPLHF. The CDR3 DNA reads TGTGCCAGCAGTTTATTAGGGGGCCTTTCACCCCTCCACTTT.

CDR3 coding DNA: TGTGCCAGTAGTGCCCGACAGGGGGAGAACACCGGGGAGCTGTTTTTT. This sequence encodes CASSARQGENTGELFF. This rearrangement joins TRBV19 to TRBJ2-2, with 9 nucleotides matching TRBD1. V shed 5 bases and J 1 base; nucleotides not matched to a gene: 5. CDR3 length: 16 amino acids. The germline gives CDR1 LNHDA, CDR2 SQIVND (reference sequence). The full variable domain, its missing parts supplied by reference TRBV19 and TRBJ2-2, is DGGITQSPKYLFRKEGQNVTLSCEQNLNHDAMYWYRQDPGQGLRLIYYSQIVNDFQKGDIAEGYSVSREKKESFPLTVTSAQKNPTAFYLCASSARQGENTGELFFGEGSRLTVL.

The gene calls are TRBV19 and TRBJ1-2, with 7 bases that match TRBD1. V lost 5 bases to trimming and J lost 0 bases; unmatched junction nucleotides: 6. CDR1 and CDR2 (germline): LNHDA, SQIVND (reference sequence). The CDR3 is made up of 15 amino acids. CDR3 sequence: CASSPTDRTNYGYTF. Written as DNA, the CDR3 is TGTGCCAGTAGTCCGACGGACAGGACTAACTATGGCTACACCTTC.